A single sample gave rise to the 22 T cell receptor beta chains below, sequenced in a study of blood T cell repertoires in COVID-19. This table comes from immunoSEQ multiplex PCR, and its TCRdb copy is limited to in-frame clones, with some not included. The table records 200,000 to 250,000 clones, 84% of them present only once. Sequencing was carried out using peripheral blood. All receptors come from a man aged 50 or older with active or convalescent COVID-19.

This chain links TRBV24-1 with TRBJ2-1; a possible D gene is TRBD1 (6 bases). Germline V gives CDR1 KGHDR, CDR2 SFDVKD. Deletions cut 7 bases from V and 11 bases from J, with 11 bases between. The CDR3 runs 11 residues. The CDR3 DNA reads TGTGCCACCAGCCTCCAGGGGAAGCAGTTCTTC. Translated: CATSLQGKQFF.

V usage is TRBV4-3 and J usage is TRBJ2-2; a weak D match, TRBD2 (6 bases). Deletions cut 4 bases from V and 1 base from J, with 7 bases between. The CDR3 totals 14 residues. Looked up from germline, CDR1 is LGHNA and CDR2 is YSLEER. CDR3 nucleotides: TGCGCCAGCAGCCTCGGGAGGAACACCGGGGAGCTGTTTTTT. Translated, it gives CASSLGRNTGELFF.

CDR3 region: CASSEQGDNEQFF. In DNA form, the CDR3 reads TGTGCCAGCAGTGAGCAGGGGGACAATGAGCAGTTCTTC. This chain connects TRBV25-1 to TRBJ2-1, with TRBD1 identical over 7 bases. CDR1 is MGHDK and CDR2 is SYGVNS in the germline V gene. With 3 bases clipped from V and 5 bases from J, the junction kept 1 base outside the gene matches. The CDR3 loop spans 13 amino acids. Full variable domain (remainder filled in from reference TRBV25-1 and TRBJ2-1): EADIYQTPRYLVIGTGKKITLECSQTMGHDKMYWYQQDPGMELHLIHYSYGVNSTEKGDLSSESTVSRIRTEHFPLTLESARPSHTSQYLCASSEQGDNEQFFGPGTRLTVL.

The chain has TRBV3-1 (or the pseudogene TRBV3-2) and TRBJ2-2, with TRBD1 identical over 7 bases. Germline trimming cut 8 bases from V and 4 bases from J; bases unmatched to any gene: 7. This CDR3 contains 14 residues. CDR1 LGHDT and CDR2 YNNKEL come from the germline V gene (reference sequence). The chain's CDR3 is CASQAGGSTGELFF. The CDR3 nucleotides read TGTGCCAGCCAGGCAGGGGGATCCACCGGGGAGCTGTTTTTT.

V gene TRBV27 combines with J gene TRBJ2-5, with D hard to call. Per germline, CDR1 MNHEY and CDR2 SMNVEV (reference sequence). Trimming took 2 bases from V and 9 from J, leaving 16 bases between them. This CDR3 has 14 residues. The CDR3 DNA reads TGTGCCAGCAGTTTAATTCTGGGCAGCCAGGCCCAGTACTTC. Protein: CASSLILGSQAQYF.

The CDR3 protein is CASILGGVGNTIYF. Written as DNA, the CDR3 is TGTGCCAGCATTCTTGGGGGCGTCGGAAACACCATATATTTT. The V gene is TRBV7-2, the J gene TRBJ1-3; possible D gene TRBD1, 6 bases. From germline, CDR1 is SGHTA and CDR2 FQGNSA. The CDR3 is made up of 14 amino acids. Deletions cut 7 bases from V and 4 bases from J, with 14 bases between. Looking up the rest from reference TRBV7-2 and TRBJ1-3 gives the full variable domain: GAGVSQSPSNKVTEKGKDVELRCDPISGHTALYWYRQSLGQGLEFLIYFQGNSAPDKSGLPSDRFSAERTGGSVSTLTIQRTQQEDSAVYLCASILGGVGNTIYFGEGSWLTVV.

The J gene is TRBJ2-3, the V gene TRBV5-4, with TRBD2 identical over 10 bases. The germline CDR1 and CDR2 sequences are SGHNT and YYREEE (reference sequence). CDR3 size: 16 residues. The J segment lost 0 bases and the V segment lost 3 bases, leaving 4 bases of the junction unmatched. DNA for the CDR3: TGTGCCAGCAGCTCTGCGACTAGCGGGAGCACAGATACGCAGTATTTT. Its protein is CASSSATSGSTDTQYF.

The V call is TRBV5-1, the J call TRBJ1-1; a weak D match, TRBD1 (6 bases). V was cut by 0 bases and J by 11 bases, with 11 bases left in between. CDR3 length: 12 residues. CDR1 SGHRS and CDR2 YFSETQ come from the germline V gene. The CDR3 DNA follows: TGCGCCAGCAGCTTGGGGACAGAAAGGGCTTTCTTT. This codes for CASSLGTERAFF.

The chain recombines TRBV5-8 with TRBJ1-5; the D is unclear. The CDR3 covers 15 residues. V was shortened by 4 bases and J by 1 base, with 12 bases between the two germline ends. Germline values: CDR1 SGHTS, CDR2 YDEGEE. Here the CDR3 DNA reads TGTGCCAGCAGCGCATGGGGAGAGAGCAATCAGCCCCAGCATTTT. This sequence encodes CASSAWGESNQPQHF.

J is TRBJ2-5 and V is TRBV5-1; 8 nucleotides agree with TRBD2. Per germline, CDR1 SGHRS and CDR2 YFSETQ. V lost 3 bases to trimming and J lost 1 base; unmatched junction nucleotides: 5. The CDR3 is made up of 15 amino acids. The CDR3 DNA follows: TGCGCCAGCAGCTCCCTACTAGCGGCCCAAGAGACCCAGTACTTC. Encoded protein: CASSSLLAAQETQYF.

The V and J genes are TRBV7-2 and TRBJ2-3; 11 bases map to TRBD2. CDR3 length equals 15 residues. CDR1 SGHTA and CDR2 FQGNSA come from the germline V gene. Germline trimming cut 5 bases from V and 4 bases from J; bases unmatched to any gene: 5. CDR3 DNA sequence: TGTGCCAGCAGCCTCCTAGCGGGGGGCGCAGATACGCAGTATTTT. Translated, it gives CASSLLAGGADTQYF.

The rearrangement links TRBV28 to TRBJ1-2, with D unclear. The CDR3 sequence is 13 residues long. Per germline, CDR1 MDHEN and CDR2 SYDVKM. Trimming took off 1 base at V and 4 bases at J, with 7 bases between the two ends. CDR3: CASSLFTVYGYTF. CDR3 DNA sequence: TGTGCCAGCAGTTTATTTACAGTCTATGGCTACACCTTC.

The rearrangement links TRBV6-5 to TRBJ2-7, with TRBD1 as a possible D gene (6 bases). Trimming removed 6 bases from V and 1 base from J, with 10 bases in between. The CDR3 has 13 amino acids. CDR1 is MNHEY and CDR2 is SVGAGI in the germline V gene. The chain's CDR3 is CASRGAGSYEQYV. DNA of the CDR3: TGTGCCAGCAGGGGGGCAGGGTCCTACGAGCAGTACGTC.

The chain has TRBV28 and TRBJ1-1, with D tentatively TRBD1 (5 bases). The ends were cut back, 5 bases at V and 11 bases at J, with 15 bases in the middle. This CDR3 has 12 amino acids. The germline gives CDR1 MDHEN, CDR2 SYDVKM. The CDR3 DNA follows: TGTGCCAGCAGTCAGTGGGAGGGGTATGCTTTCTTT. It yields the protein CASSQWEGYAFF. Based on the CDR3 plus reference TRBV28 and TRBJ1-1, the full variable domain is DVKVTQSSRYLVKRTGEKVFLECVQDMDHENMFWYRQDPGLGLRLIYFSYDVKMKEKGDIPEGYSVSREKKERFSLILESASTNQTSMYLCASSQWEGYAFFGQGTRLTVV.

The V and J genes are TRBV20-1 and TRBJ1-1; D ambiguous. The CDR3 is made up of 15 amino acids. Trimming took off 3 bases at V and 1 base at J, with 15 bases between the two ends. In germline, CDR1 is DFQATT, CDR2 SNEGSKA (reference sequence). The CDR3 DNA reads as TGCAGTGCTAGTTTATGGAAGGCGGAGAACACTGAAGCTTTCTTT. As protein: CSASLWKAENTEAFF.

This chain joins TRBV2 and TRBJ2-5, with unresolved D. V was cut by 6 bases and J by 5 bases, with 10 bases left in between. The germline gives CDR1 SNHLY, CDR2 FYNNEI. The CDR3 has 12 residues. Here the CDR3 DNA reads TGTGCCAGCAGGGAACGGGTGGAGACCCAGTACTTC. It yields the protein CASRERVETQYF.

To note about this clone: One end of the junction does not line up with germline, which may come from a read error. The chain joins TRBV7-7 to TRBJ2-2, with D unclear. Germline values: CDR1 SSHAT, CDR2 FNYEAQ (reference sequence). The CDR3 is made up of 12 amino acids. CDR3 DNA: TGTGCTAGCAGCCCCGGGACCGGGGAGCTGTTTTTT. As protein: CASSPGTGELFF.

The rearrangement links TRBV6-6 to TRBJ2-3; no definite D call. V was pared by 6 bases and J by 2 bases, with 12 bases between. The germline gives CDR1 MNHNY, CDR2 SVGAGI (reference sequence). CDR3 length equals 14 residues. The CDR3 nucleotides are TGTGCCAGCAGCTTGGCCGCAACCACAGATACGCAGTATTTT. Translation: CASSLAATTDTQYF.

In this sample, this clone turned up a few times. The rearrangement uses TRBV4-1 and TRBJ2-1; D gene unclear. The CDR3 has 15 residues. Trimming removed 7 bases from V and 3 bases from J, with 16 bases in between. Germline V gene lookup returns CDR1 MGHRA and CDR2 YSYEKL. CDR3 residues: CASTHTSRDYNEQFF. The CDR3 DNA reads TGCGCCAGCACCCACACGAGCCGAGACTACAATGAGCAGTTCTTC.

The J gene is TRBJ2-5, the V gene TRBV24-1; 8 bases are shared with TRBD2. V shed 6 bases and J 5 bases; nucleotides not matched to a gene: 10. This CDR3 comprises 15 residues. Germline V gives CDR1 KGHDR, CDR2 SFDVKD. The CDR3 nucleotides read TGTGCCACCAGTACCCATCAGGGACTAGAGGAGACCCAGTACTTC. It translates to CATSTHQGLEETQYF.

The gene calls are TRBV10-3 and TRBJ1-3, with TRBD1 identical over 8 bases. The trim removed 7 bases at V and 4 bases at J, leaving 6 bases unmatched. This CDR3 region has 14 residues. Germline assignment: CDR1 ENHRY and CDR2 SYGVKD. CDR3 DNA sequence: TGTGCCATCACCCTCGACAGGGGCGGAAACACCATATATTTT. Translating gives CAITLDRGGNTIYF.

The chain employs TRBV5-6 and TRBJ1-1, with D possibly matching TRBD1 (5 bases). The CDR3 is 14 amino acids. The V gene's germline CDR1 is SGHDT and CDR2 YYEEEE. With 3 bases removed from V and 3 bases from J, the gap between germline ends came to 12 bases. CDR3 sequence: CASSSDRRDTEAFF. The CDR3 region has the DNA TGTGCCAGCAGCTCCGACAGAAGGGACACTGAAGCTTTCTTT.